This entry lists 4 T cell receptor beta chains sequenced from one sample in a study of radiotherapy plus CTLA-4 blockade in lung cancer. Some clones are missing from TCRdb's copy, which holds only in-frame ones; the method was immunoSEQ multiplex PCR. The data contain approximately 89,000 clones, about 78% of them singletons. The sequencing here drew on peripheral blood, taken from a patient treated with radiotherapy plus ipilimumab. The source is a human donor with non-small cell lung cancer who had a partial response to radiotherapy plus ipilimumab. Some clones in this sample may be carry-over from other donors' samples.

The rearrangement links TRBV7-7 to TRBJ2-2; D call uncertain. The germline gives CDR1 SSHAT, CDR2 FNYEAQ (reference sequence). The length of the CDR3 is 13 residues. The V gene lost 4 bases and the J gene lost 0 bases, with 3 bases spanning the gap. The DNA for the CDR3 is TGTGCCAGCAGCTCAACGAACACCGGGGAGCTGTTTTTT. It translates to CASSSTNTGELFF.

The table lists this clone with a few counts. The chain carries TRBV5-8 and TRBJ1-3; TRBD1 matches 9 bases. The CDR3 is made up of 18 amino acids. J gave up 0 bases and V 0 bases, and 7 bases lay outside the gene matches. CDR1 is SGHTS, CDR2 YDEGEE, per germline. CDR3 DNA sequence: TGTGCCAGCAGCTTGGGGGCCGACAGGGGGTTCTCTGGAAACACCATATATTTT. Amino acid sequence: CASSLGADRGFSGNTIYF.

The chain combines TRBV6-6 with TRBJ2-3; the D gene is possibly TRBD2 (7 bases). The CDR3 is made up of 16 amino acids. Germline V gene data show CDR1 as MNHNY and CDR2 as SVGAGI (reference sequence). Trimming took off 2 bases at V and 1 base at J, with 13 bases between the two ends. The chain's CDR3 is CASSYGGAGRTDTQYF. In nucleotides, the CDR3 is TGTGCCAGCAGTTACGGGGGGGCGGGGCGCACAGATACGCAGTATTTT.

This clone was detected only a few times. This chain uses TRBV28 with TRBJ2-7, with TRBD1 matching 7 bases. This CDR3 is 14 amino acids long. The germline CDR1 and CDR2 sequences are MDHEN and SYDVKM. V lost 4 bases to trimming and J lost 2 bases; unmatched junction nucleotides: 5. In DNA form, the CDR3 reads TGTGCCAGCAGTTACAGGGGCCCCCCCTACGAGCAGTACTTC. This sequence encodes CASSYRGPPYEQYF.